The 7 T cell receptor beta chains listed next were all sequenced from one sample in a study of blood T cell repertoires in COVID-19. The table came from immunoSEQ multiplex PCR; TCRdb's copy has only in-frame clones and leaves some out. The sample lists about 260,000 clones; approximately 91% were seen once. What was sequenced was peripheral blood. All receptors come from a human donor in a cohort sampled during active COVID-19.

The chain combines TRBV7-9 with TRBJ2-7; D is unclear. The CDR3 spans 14 residues. The V end was cut by 2 bases, the J end by 5 bases, with 13 bases between. The germline gives CDR1 SEHNR, CDR2 FQNEAQ (reference sequence). The CDR3 spells CASSLQVGAHEQYF. The CDR3, as DNA: TGTGCCAGCAGCTTACAGGTGGGTGCCCACGAGCAGTACTTC.

This rearrangement joins TRBV5-8 to TRBJ2-5; D unresolved. This CDR3 comprises 10 residues. Germline loops: CDR1 SGHTS, CDR2 YDEGEE. The germline V and J ends were trimmed by 4 bases and 5 bases, with 3 bases remaining between them. The CDR3 loop reads CASSLETQYF. The CDR3 DNA is TGTGCCAGCAGCCTGGAGACCCAGTACTTC.

The genes are TRBV29-1 and TRBJ1-2; possibly TRBD1 for D (5 bases). Germline CDR1 reads SQVTM; CDR2 reads ANQGSEA. The CDR3 is made up of 12 amino acids. The germline V and J ends were trimmed by 7 bases and 8 bases, with 17 bases remaining between them. The CDR3 protein is CSGGDQGRGYTF. The CDR3 DNA follows: TGCAGCGGGGGGGATCAGGGTCGCGGCTACACCTTC.

Comment on this clone: Within the sample, other DNA sequences also encode this same CDR3. The chain employs TRBV7-2 and TRBJ2-7; unclear D gene. V was clipped by 2 bases and J by 0 bases, with 5 bases between them. The length of the CDR3 is 13 residues. Germline loops: CDR1 SGHTA, CDR2 FQGNSA. In DNA form, the CDR3 reads TGTGCCAGCAGCTTACCATCCTCCTACGAGCAGTACTTC. Protein: CASSLPSSYEQYF.

Points on this clone: This same CDR3 is encoded by further DNA sequences in the sample. The rearrangement joins TRBV27 to TRBJ2-7; D is possibly TRBD1 (5 bases). From germline, CDR1 is MNHEY and CDR2 SMNVEV (reference sequence). The V end was cut by 3 bases, the J end by 1 base, with 7 bases between. The CDR3 runs 13 residues. CDR3 sequence: CASSLGLSYEQYF. As DNA, the CDR3 is TGTGCCAGCAGTTTGGGGCTATCCTACGAGCAGTACTTC.

This clone was detected a few times. The V gene is TRBV27, the J gene TRBJ1-1; a possible D gene is TRBD1 (5 bases). CDR1 MNHEY and CDR2 SMNVEV come from the germline V gene (reference sequence). Trimming pared 8 bases from V and 4 bases from J, leaving 11 bases between. This CDR3 is built from 12 residues. CDR3 in DNA: TGTGCCAGCTCCTCGACAGCCACTGAAGCTTTCTTT. Translating gives CASSSTATEAFF.

The rearrangement uses TRBV30 and TRBJ2-7; D not resolved. Trimming cost V 2 bases and J 5 bases, with 7 bases left between them. This CDR3 has 11 residues. Per germline, CDR1 GTSNPN and CDR2 SVGIG (reference sequence). The CDR3 loop reads CAWSSRNEQYF. CDR3 nucleotide sequence: TGTGCCTGGAGTTCCAGGAACGAGCAGTACTTC.